Presented here are 18 T cell receptor beta chains from one specimen sequenced in a study of shared clonotypes between healthy human individuals. Assay: immunoSEQ multiplex PCR; the TCRdb copy retains only in-frame clones and omits some. The sample records around 1.5 million clones, approximately 98% being singletons. The sequenced material came from naive CD4+ T cells sorted from blood. As for subset: CD45RA+ positively selected. The receptors shown here come from a man in his thirties or forties in good health.

The V gene is TRBV7-9, the J gene TRBJ2-3; 10 nucleotides line up with TRBD2. The CDR3 runs to 16 residues. J gave up 7 bases and V 5 bases, and 12 bases lay outside the gene matches. From germline, CDR1 is SEHNR and CDR2 FQNEAQ (reference sequence). The CDR3 DNA reads as TGTGCCAGCAGCCCCCCGACTAGCGGGCTGGGGAATACGCAGTATTTT. Translating gives CASSPPTSGLGNTQYF.

This chain joins TRBV28 and TRBJ1-2; possibly TRBD1 for D (6 bases). The germline CDR1 and CDR2 sequences are MDHEN and SYDVKM. CDR3 length: 12 residues. V lost 5 bases and J 13 bases, leaving 17 bases between the germline ends. The CDR3 region has the DNA TGTGCCAGCAGTACCGCACCACAGGGATGCACCTTC. Encoded protein: CASSTAPQGCTF.

This sequence joins TRBV5-1 and TRBJ2-3; TRBD2 matches at 8 bases. CDR1 SGHRS and CDR2 YFSETQ come from the germline V gene. After removal of 0 bases from V and 4 bases from J, the junction contained 10 bases not matched to a gene. The CDR3 extends over 17 amino acids. CDR3 nucleotide sequence: TGCGCCAGCAGCTTGGCCGTGCTAGCGGGCCAGCCAGATACGCAGTATTTT. Translated: CASSLAVLAGQPDTQYF.

The chain recombines TRBV2 with TRBJ2-4; D is possibly TRBD2 (5 bases). The CDR3 is made up of 13 amino acids. Germline V gene lookup returns CDR1 SNHLY and CDR2 FYNNEI. Trimming removed 3 bases from V and 7 bases from J, with 10 bases in between. CDR3: CASSEGEGNIQYF. The DNA for the CDR3 is TGTGCCAGCAGTGAGGGAGAAGGGAACATTCAGTACTTC. The variable domain in full, with the rest retrieved from reference TRBV2 and TRBJ2-4, is EPEVTQTPSHQVTQMGQEVILRCVPISNHLYFYWYRQILGQKVEFLVSFYNNEISEKSEIFDDQFSVERPDGSNFTLKIRSTKLEDSAMYFCASSEGEGNIQYFGAGTRLSVL.

This clone was detected only once. The chain couples TRBV9 to TRBJ2-2, with 7 bases aligning to TRBD2. This CDR3 is built from 17 residues. The ends lost 2 bases at V and 1 base at J; junction bases unmatched: 8. CDR1 is SGDLS and CDR2 is YYNGEE in the germline V gene. The CDR3 DNA reads as TGTGCCAGCAGCGTTATGGCAGCGGGATTGAACACCGGGGAGCTGTTTTTT. Residues: CASSVMAAGLNTGELFF. Supplemented by reference TRBV9 and TRBJ2-2, the full variable domain reads DSGVTQTPKHLITATGQRVTLRCSPRSGDLSVYWYQQSLDQGLQFLIQYYNGEERAKGNILERFSAQQFPDLHSELNLSSLELGDSALYFCASSVMAAGLNTGELFFGEGSRLTVL.

This chain connects TRBV9 to TRBJ2-5; 9 nucleotides line up with TRBD2. Germline CDR1 and CDR2: SGDLS and YYNGEE. The ends lost 2 bases at V and 4 bases at J; junction bases unmatched: 15. The CDR3 has 18 amino acids. CDR3 DNA sequence: TGTGCCAGCAGCGTGACAAACCTGGGACTAGCAGGTGGAGAGACCCAGTACTTC. Translating gives CASSVTNLGLAGGETQYF. The complete variable domain, with remaining parts taken from reference TRBV9 and TRBJ2-5, reads DSGVTQTPKHLITATGQRVTLRCSPRSGDLSVYWYQQSLDQGLQFLIQYYNGEERAKGNILERFSAQQFPDLHSELNLSSLELGDSALYFCASSVTNLGLAGGETQYFGPGTRLLVL.

The chain recombines TRBV11-3 with TRBJ2-7; D gene uncertain. V gave up 0 bases and J gave up 2 bases, with 5 bases separating them. The germline CDR1 and CDR2 sequences are SGHNT and YENEEA. The CDR3 sequence is 13 residues long. The DNA for the CDR3 is TGTGCCAGCAGCTTAGATGGCACCTACGAGCAGTACTTC. It yields the protein CASSLDGTYEQYF.

CDR3: CAWRPEPTPPEILAKNIQYF. CDR3 bases: TGTGCCTGGCGTCCCGAGCCGACCCCCCCAGAGATATTAGCCAAAAACATTCAGTACTTC. The rearrangement links TRBV30 to TRBJ2-4, with unresolved D. The CDR3 runs to 20 residues. Trimming took 5 bases from V and 0 from J, leaving 29 bases between them. CDR1 and CDR2 (germline): GTSNPN, SVGIG (reference sequence).

CDR3 sequence reads: CASSQRQSEPQHF. The CDR3 bases are TGTGCCAGCAGTCAAAGACAGTCAGAGCCCCAGCATTTT. The rearrangement links TRBV27 to TRBJ1-5, with a possible D match to TRBD1 (5 bases). V lost 5 bases and J lost 8, with 13 bases in between. Germline loops: CDR1 MNHEY, CDR2 SMNVEV (reference sequence). The CDR3 sequence is 13 residues long.

The chain combines TRBV18 with TRBJ1-4, with TRBD1 as a possible D gene (5 bases). CDR3 length equals 15 residues. The V gene lost 3 bases and the J gene lost 8 bases, with 16 bases spanning the gap. CDR1 and CDR2 from the germline V gene are KGHSH and LQKENI. CDR3 sequence reads: CASSPIAGREEKLFF. The CDR3 region has the DNA TGTGCCAGCTCACCGATAGCGGGGCGGGAAGAAAAACTGTTTTTT. Full variable domain (remainder filled in from reference TRBV18 and TRBJ1-4): NAGVMQNPRHLVRRRGQEARLRCSPMKGHSHVYWYRQLPEEGLKFMVYLQKENIIDESGMPKERFSAEFPKEGPSILRIQQVVRGDSAAYFCASSPIAGREEKLFFGSGTQLSVL.

V gene TRBV5-1 combines with J gene TRBJ2-2, with D maybe TRBD1 (6 bases). With 7 bases removed from V and 4 bases from J, the gap between germline ends came to 17 bases. The CDR3 is 15 residues long. Germline values: CDR1 SGHRS, CDR2 YFSETQ. The CDR3 protein is CASDGGQFTTGELFF. The CDR3 DNA reads TGCGCCAGCGACGGTGGACAGTTCACCACCGGGGAGCTGTTTTTT.

This chain links TRBV19 with TRBJ2-2, with a weak D call TRBD1 (5 bases). V gave up 6 bases and J gave up 6 bases, with 11 bases separating them. This CDR3 has 13 amino acids. Germline lookup yields CDR1 LNHDA and CDR2 SQIVND (reference sequence). The CDR3 protein is CASRVGPPGELFF. The CDR3 DNA reads as TGTGCCAGTAGGGTGGGGCCGCCCGGGGAGCTGTTTTTT.

This clone was counted once. CDR3 coding DNA: TGTGCCAGTAGTATAGGCAGGGGCTATGGCTACACCTTC. Translated, it gives CASSIGRGYGYTF. The J gene is TRBJ1-2, the V gene TRBV19, with a possible D match to TRBD1 (6 bases). Trimming stripped 1 base from V and 4 bases from J, with 7 bases between. This CDR3 has 13 residues. The germline V gene encodes CDR1 LNHDA and CDR2 SQIVND (reference sequence). Supplemented by reference TRBV19 and TRBJ1-2, the full variable domain reads DGGITQSPKYLFRKEGQNVTLSCEQNLNHDAMYWYRQDPGQGLRLIYYSQIVNDFQKGDIAEGYSVSREKKESFPLTVTSAQKNPTAFYLCASSIGRGYGYTFGSGTRLTVV.

The CDR3 loop is CASSDRDGRYEQYF. CDR3 DNA: TGCGCCAGCAGTGACAGGGATGGACGATACGAGCAGTACTTC. The chain employs TRBV10-1 and TRBJ2-7; TRBD1 might be the D (5 bases). Germline loops: CDR1 WNHNN, CDR2 SYGVQD (reference sequence). This CDR3 region has 14 residues. The ends were cut back, 3 bases at V and 4 bases at J, with 13 bases in the middle.

This chain joins TRBV19 and TRBJ1-1; TRBD1 is a possible D gene (6 bases). The CDR3 is 13 amino acids. V was pared by 4 bases and J by 4 bases, with 10 bases between. Germline loops: CDR1 LNHDA, CDR2 SQIVND (reference sequence). The CDR3 bases are TGTGCCAGTAGTACCGGACAGAGCACTGAAGCTTTCTTT. Its protein product is CASSTGQSTEAFF.

The chain uses TRBV9 and TRBJ2-1; no firm D call. There are 12 residues in the CDR3. V shed 2 bases and J shed 6 bases, with 6 bases lying between them. Germline V lookup: CDR1 SGDLS, CDR2 YYNGEE. This CDR3 is CASSVQSNEQFF. Written as DNA, the CDR3 is TGTGCCAGCAGCGTTCAAAGCAATGAGCAGTTCTTC.

The chain recombines TRBV28 with TRBJ1-1, with D possibly matching TRBD1 (5 bases). The CDR3 sequence is 15 residues long. Germline V CDR1 and CDR2: MDHEN, SYDVKM. V lost 6 bases and J 1 base, leaving 15 bases between the germline ends. CDR3 sequence: CASSYPMGENTEAFF. CDR3 nucleotide sequence: TGTGCCAGCAGCTATCCCATGGGGGAGAACACTGAAGCTTTCTTT.

The chain uses TRBV25-1 and TRBJ2-5; D is undetermined. V lost 6 bases, J lost 4 bases, and 9 bases lay in between. Germline V gives CDR1 MGHDK, CDR2 SYGVNS. The CDR3 is 12 residues long. The CDR3 sequence: CASSIVTETQYF. CDR3 coding DNA: TGTGCCAGCAGCATAGTTACAGAGACCCAGTACTTC.